The T cell receptor (beta chain) described here comes from a study of T-cell memory formation after mild COVID-19. Concerning this clonotype itself: As yet, its antigen is unknown.

CDR3 length: 16 amino acids. With 4 bases removed from V and 3 bases from J, the gap between germline ends came to 14 bases. Per germline, CDR1 KGHDR and CDR2 SFDVKD. Study-level points and caveats: Contracting CD4+ clones lay largely in CM and EM, with CD8+ ones residing in EMRA.

Using constant-segment primers, 5'RACE produced TCR alpha and TCR beta cDNA libraries carrying sample barcodes and UMIs. TCRdb ran MiXCR on the 5' RACE reads and lists one entry per CDR3 protein. The table lists around 450,000 distinct CDR3 sequences, 20% to 25% of them singletons. This clonotype originated in an adult woman who had mild COVID-19 (a few samples of this study predate the infection). Cell type and time point are not known. V is TRBV24-1 and J is TRBJ2-2; D is possibly TRBD1 (5 bases). The sequenced material came from PBMCs or a T cell subset sorted from them (not recorded which). CDR3 sequence reads: CATSEPREGDTGELFF. The DNA for the CDR3 is TGTGCCACCAGTGAACCTCGAGAAGGGGACACCGGGGAGCTGTTTTTT.